The 10 T cell receptor beta chains reported below all come from one sample, sequenced in a study of spatial heterogeneity in lung cancer. TCRdb used MiXCR to reprocess the 5' RACE reads, holding one entry per CDR3 protein. The sample has around 41,000 distinct CDR3 sequences, more than 20% seen once. Specified time point: blood at routine non-recurrence follow-up after resection. The sample in question was PBMCs, obtained at follow-up. These receptors came from a female donor with early-stage non-small cell lung cancer.

The J gene is TRBJ1-2, the V gene TRBV3-1, with D unresolved. Per the germline V gene, CDR1 is LGHDT and CDR2 is YNNKEL (reference sequence). The CDR3 runs 15 residues. Trimming removed 0 bases from V and 2 bases from J, with 10 bases in between. The CDR3 coding sequence is TGTGCCAGCAGCCAAGAGAGGGATTTAAACTATGGCTACACCTTC. Amino acid sequence: CASSQERDLNYGYTF.

V and J are TRBV7-9 and TRBJ2-2; D is uncertain. CDR3 size: 13 residues. Germline CDR1 and CDR2: SEHNR and FQNEAQ (reference sequence). Trimming removed 7 bases from V and 7 bases from J, with 13 bases in between. The CDR3 nucleotides read TGTGCCAGCACGAGACGGTCGGGCGGGGAGCTGTTTTTT. This translates into CASTRRSGGELFF.

There are many counts of this clonotype. The V gene is TRBV11-2, the J gene TRBJ2-7; D call uncertain. The V end lost 0 bases, the J end lost 3 bases, and 3 bases lay between the germline ends. The CDR3 length is 12 residues. Germline CDR1 is SGHAT and CDR2 is FQNNGV. The DNA of the CDR3 is TGTGCCAGCAGCTTAGACGTCTACGAGCAGTACGTC. This translates into CASSLDVYEQYV.

In its sample, this clonotype was seen a few times. V and J are TRBV20-1 and TRBJ2-3; 7 positions match TRBD1. This CDR3 is 15 amino acids long. The V gene's germline CDR1 is DFQATT and CDR2 SNEGSKA (reference sequence). With 4 bases clipped from V and 2 bases from J, the junction kept 9 bases outside the gene matches. CDR3 bases: TGCAGTGCTAACCGGGACAGCGGTATCACAGATACGCAGTATTTT. Protein sequence: CSANRDSGITDTQYF.

V is TRBV20-1 and J is TRBJ1-1; perhaps TRBD1 as D (5 bases). V lost 0 bases to trimming and J lost 4 bases, with 12 bases between them. Germline CDR1 and CDR2: DFQATT and SNEGSKA (reference sequence). This CDR3 region has 14 residues. The CDR3 here is CSARDGTGSTEAFF. DNA of the CDR3: TGCAGTGCTAGAGATGGGACGGGGAGCACTGAAGCTTTCTTT.

This clonotype was observed a handful of times. The chain recombines TRBV5-1 with TRBJ2-5; D tentatively fits TRBD1 or TRBD2 (5 bases each). CDR1 and CDR2 from the germline V gene are SGHRS and YFSETQ. This CDR3 region has 14 residues. V gave up 4 bases and J gave up 3 bases, with 13 bases separating them. The CDR3 nucleotides are TGCGCCAGCAGCATCTCCGGGACGGAAGAGACCCAGTACTTC. This gives the protein CASSISGTEETQYF.

This clonotype was counted only a few times. This sequence joins TRBV14 and TRBJ2-5; D may match TRBD1 or TRBD2 (5 bases each). CDR3 length: 17 residues. With 0 bases removed from V and 5 bases from J, the gap between germline ends came to 19 bases. Germline V gene data show CDR1 as SGHDN and CDR2 as FVKESK. The CDR3 reads CASSQDRGQGPVETQYF. The CDR3 region has the DNA TGTGCCAGCAGCCAAGATCGTGGTCAGGGACCGGTCGAGACCCAGTACTTC.

This clonotype was recorded a few times. This rearrangement joins TRBV15 to TRBJ2-1, with D possibly being TRBD2 (5 bases). CDR1 LNHNV and CDR2 YYDKDF come from the germline V gene (reference sequence). V was cut by 4 bases and J by 1 base, with 11 bases left in between. The CDR3 contains 15 residues. This chain's CDR3 is CATSKGSGSYNEQFF. DNA of the CDR3: TGTGCCACCAGCAAAGGGAGCGGTTCCTACAATGAGCAGTTCTTC.

This clonotype was found many times. The rearrangement uses TRBV2 and TRBJ1-1; a weak D match, TRBD1 (5 bases). V lost 6 bases to trimming and J lost 7 bases, with 21 bases between them. The CDR3 extends over 15 amino acids. Germline loops: CDR1 SNHLY, CDR2 FYNNEI. The CDR3 region has the DNA TGTGCCAGCAGGAGTAGGAGGGGATGGAGCGATGAAGCTTTCTTT. Translating it yields CASRSRRGWSDEAFF.

This clonotype was recorded many times. V is TRBV19 and J is TRBJ1-2; D ambiguous. Deletions cut 5 bases from V and 0 bases from J, with 10 bases between. This CDR3 contains 14 residues. Germline CDR1 reads LNHDA; CDR2 reads SQIVND (reference sequence). Here the CDR3 reads CASSFQATNYGYTF. The CDR3 DNA follows: TGTGCCAGTAGTTTCCAGGCCACTAACTATGGCTACACCTTC.